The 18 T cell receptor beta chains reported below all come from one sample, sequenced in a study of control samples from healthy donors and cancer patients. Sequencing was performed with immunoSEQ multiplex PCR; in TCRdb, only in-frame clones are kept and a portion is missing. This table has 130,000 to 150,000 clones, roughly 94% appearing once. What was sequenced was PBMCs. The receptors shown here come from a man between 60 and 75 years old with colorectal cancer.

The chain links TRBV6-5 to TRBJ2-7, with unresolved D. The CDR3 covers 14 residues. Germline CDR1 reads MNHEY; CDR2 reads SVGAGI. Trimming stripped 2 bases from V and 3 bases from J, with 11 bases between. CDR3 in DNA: TGTGCCAGCAGTTACGCGGACGACGGCTACGAGCAGTACTTC. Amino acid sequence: CASSYADDGYEQYF.

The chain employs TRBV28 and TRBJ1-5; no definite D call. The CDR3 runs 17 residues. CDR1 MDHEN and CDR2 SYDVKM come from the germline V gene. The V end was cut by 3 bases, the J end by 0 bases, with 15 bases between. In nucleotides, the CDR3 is TGTGCCAGCAGTTTTGGAGCAGCGGGCTATAGCAATCAGCCCCAGCATTTT. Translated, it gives CASSFGAAGYSNQPQHF.

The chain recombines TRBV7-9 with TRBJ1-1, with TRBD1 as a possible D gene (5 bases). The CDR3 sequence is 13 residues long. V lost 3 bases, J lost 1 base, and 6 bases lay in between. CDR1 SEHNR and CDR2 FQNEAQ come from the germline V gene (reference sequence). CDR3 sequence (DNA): TGTGCCAGCAGCTTCGGGGGGAACACTGAAGCTTTCTTT. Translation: CASSFGGNTEAFF.

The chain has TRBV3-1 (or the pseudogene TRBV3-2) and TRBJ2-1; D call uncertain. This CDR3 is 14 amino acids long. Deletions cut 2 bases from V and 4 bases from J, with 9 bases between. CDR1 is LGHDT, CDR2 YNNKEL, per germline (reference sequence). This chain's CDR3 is CASSQWGGYNEQFF. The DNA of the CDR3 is TGTGCCAGCAGCCAATGGGGTGGATACAATGAGCAGTTCTTC.

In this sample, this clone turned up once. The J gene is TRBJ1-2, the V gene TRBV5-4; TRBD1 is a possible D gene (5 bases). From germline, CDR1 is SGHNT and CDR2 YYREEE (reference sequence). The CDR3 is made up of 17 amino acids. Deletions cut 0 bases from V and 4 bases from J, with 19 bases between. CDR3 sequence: CASSLAFGRQGSYGYTF. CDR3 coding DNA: TGTGCCAGCAGCTTGGCCTTTGGGCGGCAGGGTAGCTATGGCTACACCTTC.

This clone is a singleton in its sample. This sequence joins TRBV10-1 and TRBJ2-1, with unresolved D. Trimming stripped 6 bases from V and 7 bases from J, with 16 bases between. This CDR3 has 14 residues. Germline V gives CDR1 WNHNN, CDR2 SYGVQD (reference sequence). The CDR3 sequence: CASSGSRFLNEQFF. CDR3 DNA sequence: TGCGCCAGCAGCGGGTCCCGTTTCCTAAATGAGCAGTTCTTC.

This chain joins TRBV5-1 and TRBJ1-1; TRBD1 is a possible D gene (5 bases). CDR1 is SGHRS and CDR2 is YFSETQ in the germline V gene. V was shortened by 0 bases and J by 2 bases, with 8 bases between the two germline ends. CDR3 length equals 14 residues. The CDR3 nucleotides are TGCGCCAGCAGCTTGGGCGGGGCTAACACTGAAGCTTTCTTT. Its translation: CASSLGGANTEAFF.

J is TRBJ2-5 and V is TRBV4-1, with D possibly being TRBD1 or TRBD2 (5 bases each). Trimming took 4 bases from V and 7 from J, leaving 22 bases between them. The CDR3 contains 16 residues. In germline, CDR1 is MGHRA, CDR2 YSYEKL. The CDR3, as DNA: TGCGCCAGCAGCCCTACTGGGGCGGGCCCTTTGAGGACCCAGTACTTC. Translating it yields CASSPTGAGPLRTQYF.

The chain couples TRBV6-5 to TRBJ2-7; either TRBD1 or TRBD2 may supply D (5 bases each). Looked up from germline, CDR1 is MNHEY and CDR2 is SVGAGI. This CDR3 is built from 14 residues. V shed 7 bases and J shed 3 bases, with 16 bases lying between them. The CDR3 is CASTNGAGDYEQYF. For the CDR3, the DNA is TGTGCCAGCACCAACGGGGCAGGAGACTACGAGCAGTACTTC.

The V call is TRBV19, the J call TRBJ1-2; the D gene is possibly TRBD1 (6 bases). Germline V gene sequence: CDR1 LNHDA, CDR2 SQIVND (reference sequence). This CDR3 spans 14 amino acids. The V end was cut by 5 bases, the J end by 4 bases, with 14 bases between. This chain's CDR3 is CASSVSQGGYGYTF. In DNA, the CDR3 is TGTGCCAGTAGTGTCTCACAGGGAGGCTATGGCTACACCTTC. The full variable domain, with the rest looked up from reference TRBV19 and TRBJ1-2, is DGGITQSPKYLFRKEGQNVTLSCEQNLNHDAMYWYRQDPGQGLRLIYYSQIVNDFQKGDIAEGYSVSREKKESFPLTVTSAQKNPTAFYLCASSVSQGGYGYTFGSGTRLTVV.

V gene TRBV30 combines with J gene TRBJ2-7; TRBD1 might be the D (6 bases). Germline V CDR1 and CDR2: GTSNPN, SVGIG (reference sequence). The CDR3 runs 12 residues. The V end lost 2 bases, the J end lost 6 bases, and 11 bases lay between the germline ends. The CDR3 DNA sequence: TGTGCCTGGAGTCCGACAGGAGGCGAGCAGTACTTC. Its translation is CAWSPTGGEQYF.

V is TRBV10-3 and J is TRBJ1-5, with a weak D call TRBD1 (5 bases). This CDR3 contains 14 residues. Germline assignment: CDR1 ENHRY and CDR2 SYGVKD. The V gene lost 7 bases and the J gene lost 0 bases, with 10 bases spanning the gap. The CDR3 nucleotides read TGTGCCATCATAGGGGACTATAGCAATCAGCCCCAGCATTTT. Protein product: CAIIGDYSNQPQHF.

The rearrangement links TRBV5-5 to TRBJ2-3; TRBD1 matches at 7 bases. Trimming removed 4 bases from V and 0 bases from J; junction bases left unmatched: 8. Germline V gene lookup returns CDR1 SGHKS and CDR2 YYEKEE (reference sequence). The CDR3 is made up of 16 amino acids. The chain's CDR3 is CASSLDRQGSTDTQYF. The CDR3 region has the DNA TGTGCCAGCAGCCTCGATAGACAGGGTAGCACAGATACGCAGTATTTT.

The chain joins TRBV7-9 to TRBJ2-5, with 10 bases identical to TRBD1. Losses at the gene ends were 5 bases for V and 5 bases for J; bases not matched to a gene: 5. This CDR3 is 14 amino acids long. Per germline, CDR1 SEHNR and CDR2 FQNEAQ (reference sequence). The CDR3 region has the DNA TGTGCCAGCAGCCCGGGGACAGGGGAGGAGACCCAGTACTTC. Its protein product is CASSPGTGEETQYF.

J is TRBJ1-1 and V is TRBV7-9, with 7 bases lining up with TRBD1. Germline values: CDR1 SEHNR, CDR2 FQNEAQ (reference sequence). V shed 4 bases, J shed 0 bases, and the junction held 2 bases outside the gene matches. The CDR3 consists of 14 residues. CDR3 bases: TGTGCCAGCAGCTCGGACAGGATGAACACTGAAGCTTTCTTT. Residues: CASSSDRMNTEAFF.

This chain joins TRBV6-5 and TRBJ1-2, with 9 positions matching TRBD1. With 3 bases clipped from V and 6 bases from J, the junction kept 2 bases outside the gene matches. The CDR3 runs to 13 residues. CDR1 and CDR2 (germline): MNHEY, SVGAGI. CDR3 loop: CASSYGQGHGYTF. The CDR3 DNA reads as TGTGCCAGCAGTTATGGACAGGGGCATGGCTACACCTTC.

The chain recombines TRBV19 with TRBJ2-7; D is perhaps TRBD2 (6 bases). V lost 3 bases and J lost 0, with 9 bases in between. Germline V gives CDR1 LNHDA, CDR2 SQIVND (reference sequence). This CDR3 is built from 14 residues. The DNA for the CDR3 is TGTGCCAGTAGTATCCAGGGAGGCTCCTACGAGCAGTACTTC. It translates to CASSIQGGSYEQYF.

CDR3 sequence reads: CASSGQGARETQYF. CDR3 in DNA: TGTGCCAGTAGCGGACAGGGGGCTAGGGAGACCCAGTACTTC. The chain combines TRBV19 with TRBJ2-5; TRBD1 matches 11 bases. V lost 6 bases to trimming and J lost 5 bases; unmatched junction nucleotides: 5. CDR3 length: 14 amino acids. From germline, CDR1 is LNHDA and CDR2 SQIVND (reference sequence).